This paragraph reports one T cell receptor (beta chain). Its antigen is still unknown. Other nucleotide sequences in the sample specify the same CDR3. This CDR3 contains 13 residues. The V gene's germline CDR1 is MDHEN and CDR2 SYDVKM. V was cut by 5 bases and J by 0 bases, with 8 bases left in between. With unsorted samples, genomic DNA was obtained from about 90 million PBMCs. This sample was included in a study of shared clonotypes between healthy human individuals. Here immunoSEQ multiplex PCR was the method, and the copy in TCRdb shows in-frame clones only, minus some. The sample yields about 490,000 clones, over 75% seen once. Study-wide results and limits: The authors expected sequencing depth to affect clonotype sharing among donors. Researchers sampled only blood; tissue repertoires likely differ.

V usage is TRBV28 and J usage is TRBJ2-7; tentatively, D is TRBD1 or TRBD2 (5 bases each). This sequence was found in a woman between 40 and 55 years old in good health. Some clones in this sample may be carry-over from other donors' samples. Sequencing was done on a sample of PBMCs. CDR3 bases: TGTGCCAGCAGTCCAGGGAGCTCCTACGAGCAGTACTTC. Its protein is CASSPGSSYEQYF.